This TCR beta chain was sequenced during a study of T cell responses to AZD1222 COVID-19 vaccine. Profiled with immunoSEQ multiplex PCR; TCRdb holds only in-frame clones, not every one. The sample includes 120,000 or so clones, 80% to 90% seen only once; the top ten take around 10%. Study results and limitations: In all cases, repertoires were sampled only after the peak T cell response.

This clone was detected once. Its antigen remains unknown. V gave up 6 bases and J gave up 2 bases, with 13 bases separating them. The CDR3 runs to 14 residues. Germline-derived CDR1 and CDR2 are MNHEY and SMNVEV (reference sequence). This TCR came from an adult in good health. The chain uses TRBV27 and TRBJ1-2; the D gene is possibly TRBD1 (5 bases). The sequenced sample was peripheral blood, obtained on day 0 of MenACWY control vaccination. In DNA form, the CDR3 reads TGTGCCAGCAGGTCGGCCGGGGGGAACTATGGCTACACCTTC. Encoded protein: CASRSAGGNYGYTF.